The entry that follows covers one T cell receptor (beta chain) sequence. In the original workflow: Counts of nucleated cells, estimated from reference gene primer amplification, were obtained. Using immunoSEQ multiplex PCR, the repertoire was profiled, and TCRdb retains in-frame clones only, with some absent. V and J calls and clone size come straight from that table; D and trimming were deduced from the DNA. The sample lists hundreds of thousands of clones, roughly 85% occurring once. These data are taken from a study of blood T cell repertoires in COVID-19. Study in general: The United States, Italy and Spain supplied acute and convalescent COVID-19 samples. The cDNA or gDNA used as material had been derived from T cells, B-cell-depleted T cells, or PBMCs.

Germline CDR1 reads MNHNY; CDR2 reads SVGAGI (reference sequence). V trimming: 6 bases; J trimming: 5 bases; junction bases outside the gene matches: 4. This CDR3 is 13 amino acids long. The chain links TRBV6-6 to TRBJ2-7, with 10 bases fitting TRBD1. The TCR comes from a man between 18 and 35 years old with active or convalescent COVID-19. Material: peripheral blood. CDR3 coding DNA: TGTGCCAGCAGCCAGGGGACAGGGGACGAGCAGTACTTC. This gives the protein CASSQGTGDEQYF.